This T cell receptor beta chain was documented in a study of blood T cell repertoires in COVID-19 (dated by TCRdb to about 2020). Turning to the overall study: The collaborator samples originated in the United States, Italy and Spain and spanned the acute and convalescent phases of COVID-19. The samples were drawn from two sources: the first 160 participants of the ongoing ImmuneRACE study, and approximately 1,300 subjects contributed by 6 global collaborators. The repertoires were released in a freely available public database meant as a resource for research on the immune response to SARS-CoV-2. The prospective study material was composed of cDNA or gDNA derived from T cells, B-cell-depleted T cells, or PBMCs. HLA class I and class II types, where available, came from metadata supplied by the sample provider rather than from assay-based typing. Subjects who had been exposed to COVID-19, were actively infected with it, or had recovered from it provided the deeply sampled blood TCRbeta repertoires that made up the dataset. A de-identified subject ID, COVID-19 status, age in years and sex were almost always included in the sample metadata. Study-wide findings and limitations: Clinical and demographic metadata were provided uncurated, with the amount varying by source and participant.

In Seattle, one collaborating source enrolled patients while the infection was active and tracked those patients longitudinally over the course of disease. The collaborating institutions used their own protocols to collect whole blood in K2EDTA tubes. For TCRbeta analysis, collaborators shipped samples in one of three forms: frozen whole blood, isolated PBMCs, or DNA extracted from either of those sample types. Trimming takes 2 bases from V and 0 bases from J, and the germline ends sit 15 bases apart. Looking up the germline V gene yields CDR1 SGDLS and CDR2 YYNGEE. The CDR3 runs 17 amino acids, cysteine and phenylalanine included. The DNA shown is the 51-base CDR3, in frame from base 1. TCRbeta CDR3 regions were amplified from genomic DNA by means of the immunoSEQ Assay, a bias-controlled multiplex PCR. The authors' analysis ran thus. The number of nucleated cells in each sample was estimated by amplification of reference gene primers within the assay. To quantify the absolute abundance of each unique TCRbeta CDR3 rearrangement, sequence reads were collapsed and filtered. For each sample, productive Simpson clonality was calculated by taking the square root of Simpson's diversity index across productive rearrangements. TCRdb took over this immuneACCESS table, retaining in-frame rearrangements with V and J assigned. Such tables are incomplete; in checked studies, under half of the missing clones stem from an unresolved V gene, and the remainder is unexplained. The V and J calls and clone size are taken from that table; D and trimming were inferred from the DNA. The sample data list around 60,000 clones, and roughly 80% of these were observed just once. The top ten clones comprise roughly 10% of the sample.

With respect to this clone: No cognate antigen has been identified for it. Per-base qualities were not stored, and no clone one base away is much larger.

The chain joins TRBV9 to TRBJ2-1; TRBD2 is perhaps the D gene, given 6 matching bases. The origin of this receptor is a man aged 45-65 years with COVID-19, enrolled during active disease. The sequenced sample was peripheral blood. The CDR3 protein sequence reads: CASSVPRDGSSYNEQFF. The DNA sequence is TGTGCCAGCAGCGTCCCTCGGGACGGGAGCTCCTACAATGAGCAGTTCTTC.